Following are 24 T cell receptor beta chains from one sample sequenced in a study of metastatic and nonmetastatic thyroid tumors. TCRdb re-called the PCR reads via MiXCR. The data show around 19,000 clones, around 11% seen once. Until they underwent thyroid surgery, no patient had received any treatment. Specimen: blood. Receptors were obtained from a female donor with papillary thyroid cancer or a benign thyroid nodule (not recorded which). Some clones in this sample may be carry-over from other donors' samples.

Of note for this clone: A much more abundant neighbour one base away suggests this may be a read error. V and J are TRBV5-1 and TRBJ2-3; D ambiguous. Germline lookup yields CDR1 SGHRS and CDR2 YFSETQ. The CDR3 is made up of 13 amino acids. DNA of the CDR3: TGCGCCAGCAGCTTGGTCATCACAGATACGCGGTATTTT. As protein: CASSLVITDTRYF.

This chain connects TRBV6-1 to TRBJ2-2; 7 positions agree with TRBD2. V was pared by 2 bases and J by 8 bases, with 8 bases of the junction left unmatched. CDR3 length: 15 residues. The germline CDR1 and CDR2 sequences are MNHNS and SASEGT. The CDR3 DNA reads TGTGCCAGCAGTGAATCGCCCCTAGCGGTTGGGGAGCTGTTTTTT. As protein: CASSESPLAVGELFF.

This clone has a handful of counts. The rearrangement uses TRBV6-4 and TRBJ1-1; a weak D match, TRBD1 (5 bases). The germline V gene has CDR1 MRHNA and CDR2 SNTAGT. V was trimmed by 6 bases and J by 4 bases, leaving 12 bases between them. This CDR3 region has 13 residues. CDR3 amino acids: CASRRGFGTEAFF. The CDR3 DNA reads TGTGCCAGCAGGCGGGGGTTCGGCACTGAAGCTTTCTTT.

This chain connects TRBV12-3 or TRBV12-4 to TRBJ2-3; D uncertain. Trimming removed 3 bases from V and 1 base from J, with 2 bases in between. This CDR3 is built from 12 residues. The CDR3 nucleotides read TGTGCCAGCAGTTTTGGCACAGATACGCAGTATTTT. It translates to CASSFGTDTQYF.

Of note for this clone: Given a much more abundant clone one base away, this may be a read error. V is TRBV20-1 and J is TRBJ2-5, with D tentatively TRBD1 (5 bases). CDR3 length equals 19 residues. Germline CDR1 DFQATT, CDR2 SNEGSKA (reference sequence). V dropped 3 bases and J dropped 5 bases, with 31 bases sitting between them. The chain's CDR3 is CSARGRVPPRHILGETQYF. The CDR3 nucleotides read TGCAGTGCTAGGGGCAGGGTCCCTCCTCGGCACATACTCGGGGAGACCCAGTACTTC.

This clone was counted at least ten times. The V gene is TRBV30, the J gene TRBJ2-7, with D perhaps given as TRBD1 or TRBD2 (5 bases each). Germline loops: CDR1 GTSNPN, CDR2 SVGIG (reference sequence). The CDR3 is made up of 16 amino acids. Trimming pared 3 bases from V and 0 bases from J, leaving 18 bases between. The CDR3 loop is CAWSRFDSTSSYEQYF. CDR3 bases: TGTGCCTGGAGCCGTTTTGACAGCACTAGCTCCTACGAGCAGTACTTC.

Many counts were recorded for this clone. V and J are TRBV20-1 and TRBJ2-1, with 8 bases aligning to TRBD2. The CDR3 runs to 14 residues. Germline V gene lookup returns CDR1 DFQATT and CDR2 SNEGSKA (reference sequence). The J segment lost 9 bases and the V segment lost 1 base, leaving 8 bases of the junction unmatched. CDR3 sequence reads: CSARGAGGEIEQFF. For the CDR3, the DNA is TGCAGTGCTAGAGGCGCGGGAGGTGAGATTGAGCAGTTCTTC.

The sample holds many counts of this clone. The gene calls are TRBV6-1 and TRBJ1-5; TRBD1 agrees at 7 bases. The germline V gene has CDR1 MNHNS and CDR2 SASEGT. Trimming removed 8 bases from V and 0 bases from J; junction bases left unmatched: 4. The CDR3 covers 14 residues. The CDR3 region has the DNA TGTGCCAGCGCCCGGGACAGTAGCAATCAGCCCCAGCATTTT. Encoded protein: CASARDSSNQPQHF.

This clone was counted at least ten times. This rearrangement joins TRBV5-1 to TRBJ2-7; tentative D call: TRBD1 (6 bases). The CDR3 runs to 14 residues. Trimming stripped 3 bases from V and 3 bases from J, with 13 bases between. Germline loops: CDR1 SGHRS, CDR2 YFSETQ. CDR3 sequence (DNA): TGCGCCAGCAGCTCTGAGGGGGACGGCTACGAGCAGTACTTC. Translated: CASSSEGDGYEQYF.

This clone is medium-sized within its sample. The chain has TRBV6-4 and TRBJ2-5; 12 bases align to TRBD1. The CDR3 is 14 amino acids. Germline values: CDR1 MRHNA, CDR2 SNTAGT. Trimming took 8 bases from V and 5 from J; bases not matched to a gene: 6. Here the CDR3 DNA reads TGTGCCAGCCTGACCGGGACAGGGGGCGAGACCCAGTACTTC. Translation gives CASLTGTGGETQYF.

This clone was detected ten times or more. Compared with germline, one end of the junction differs, possibly owing to a read error. The chain links TRBV7-7 to TRBJ2-1; TRBD2 aligns across 11 bases. The CDR3 is 15 residues long. The V gene's germline CDR1 is SSHAT and CDR2 FNYEAQ (reference sequence). The CDR3 reads CASSLESSGRNEQFF. The CDR3 DNA reads TGTGCTAGCAGCTTAGAGTCTAGCGGGAGGAATGAGCAGTTCTTC.

In regard to this clone: With a much larger clone just one base away, this may be a read error. This chain links TRBV18 with TRBJ1-2; 7 bases map to TRBD1. The CDR3 totals 14 residues. Losses at the gene ends were 3 bases for V and 8 bases for J; bases not matched to a gene: 9. Germline V gene sequence: CDR1 KGHSH, CDR2 LQKENI. The CDR3 is CASSPTGRGFGYTF. In nucleotides, the CDR3 is TGTGCCAGCTCACCGACGGGCAGGGGGTTCGGCTACACCTTC.

Regarding this clone: This may arise from a read error, as a much more abundant clone is one base away. Within the sample, other DNA sequences also encode this same CDR3. The chain joins TRBV7-6 to TRBJ1-5; no definite D call. The CDR3 length is 14 residues. Trimming cost V 2 bases and J 6 bases, with 11 bases left between them. Germline V gene data show CDR1 as SGHVS and CDR2 as FNYEAQ. The CDR3 nucleotides are TGTGCCAGCAGCTTATCGGGAGCGCGTCAGCCCCAGCATTTT. Protein product: CASSLSGARQPQHF. The entire variable domain, with the rest obtained from reference TRBV7-6 and TRBJ1-5, is as follows: GAGVSQSPRYKVTKRGQDVALRCDPISGHVSLYWYRQALGQGPEFLTYFNYEAQQDKSGLPNDRFSAERPEGSISTLTIQRTEQRDSAMYRCASSLSGARQPQHFGDGTRLSIL.

This clone was counted a few times. Given a much more abundant clone one base away, this may be a read error. The V gene is TRBV10-2, the J gene TRBJ2-5, with D maybe TRBD1 (6 bases). This CDR3 is built from 14 residues. The germline V gene encodes CDR1 WSHSY and CDR2 SAAADI. V lost 6 bases, J lost 4 bases, and 15 bases lay in between. The CDR3: CASSFLSRGETQYF. CDR3 coding DNA: TGCGCCAGCAGCTTTCTCAGCAGGGGAGAGACCCAGTACTTC.

V usage is TRBV19 and J usage is TRBJ1-1; D call uncertain. Germline V gives CDR1 LNHDA, CDR2 SQIVND (reference sequence). The CDR3 length is 13 residues. V was shortened by 3 bases and J by 2 bases, with 7 bases between the two germline ends. For the CDR3, the DNA is TGTGCCAGTAGTATCGTCAGTAACACTGAAGCTTTCTTT. Translation gives CASSIVSNTEAFF.

This clone was detected a few times. The CDR3 here is CASSQGGDNEQFF. DNA of the CDR3: TGTGCCAGCAGTCAGGGCGGGGACAATGAGCAGTTCTTC. The genes are TRBV6-1 and TRBJ2-1, with D possibly matching TRBD2 (6 bases). The CDR3 contains 13 residues. V gave up 5 bases and J gave up 5 bases, with 10 bases separating them. Looked up from germline, CDR1 is MNHNS and CDR2 is SASEGT.

The V call is TRBV18, the J call TRBJ1-1; 10 bases match TRBD1. Per germline, CDR1 KGHSH and CDR2 LQKENI. The CDR3 totals 15 residues. J gave up 3 bases and V 0 bases, and 1 base lay outside the gene matches. CDR3 sequence: CASSPPGTGDTEAFF. CDR3 sequence (DNA): TGTGCCAGCTCACCACCGGGGACAGGGGACACTGAAGCTTTCTTT.

This clone was observed many times. This chain links TRBV20-1 with TRBJ2-7, with TRBD2 identical over 7 bases. Germline V gives CDR1 DFQATT, CDR2 SNEGSKA (reference sequence). Unmatched junction bases numbered 14, after V lost 0 bases and J lost 6 bases. The CDR3 extends over 16 amino acids. The CDR3 reads CSARDPGSAGVFEQYF. In DNA, the CDR3 is TGCAGTGCTAGAGACCCTGGCTCGGCGGGAGTATTCGAGCAGTACTTC.

The table lists this clone with many counts. This chain joins TRBV27 and TRBJ2-2; D tentatively fits TRBD1 or TRBD2 (5 bases each). This CDR3 comprises 13 residues. The V end lost 2 bases, the J end lost 5 bases, and 6 bases lay between the germline ends. CDR1 is MNHEY, CDR2 SMNVEV, per germline (reference sequence). In nucleotides, the CDR3 is TGTGCCAGCAGTTTAGGGGGAACCGGGGAGCTGTTTTTT. Residues: CASSLGGTGELFF.

Many counts were recorded for this clone. The gene calls are TRBV30 and TRBJ2-2; 8 bases are shared with TRBD1. The junction had 5 bases not matched to a gene; V was cut back by 2 bases and J by 3 bases. The CDR3 contains 15 residues. CDR1 and CDR2 from the germline V gene are GTSNPN and SVGIG (reference sequence). The CDR3 bases are TGTGCCTGGAGTCGGACAGGGAGCGACACCGGGGAGCTGTTTTTT. It is translated as CAWSRTGSDTGELFF.

This clone was recorded a few times. Within the sample, other DNA sequences also encode this same CDR3. The V and J genes are TRBV9 and TRBJ2-5; 9 bases map to TRBD2. The V gene end was trimmed by 2 bases and the J gene end by 1 base; junction bases not matched to a gene: 9. Germline CDR1 and CDR2: SGDLS and YYNGEE. The CDR3 runs 17 residues. The CDR3 nucleotides read TGTGCCAGCAGCGTCAGCGGGGGGACAGCCTTCCAAGAGACCCAGTACTTC. Protein: CASSVSGGTAFQETQYF.

As concerns this clone: A single base separates this from a much larger clone, so it may be a read error. This sequence joins TRBV20-1 and TRBJ2-4; no firm D call. Germline V CDR1 and CDR2: DFQATT, SNEGSKA (reference sequence). The CDR3 covers 12 residues. Trimming took off 2 bases at V and 7 bases at J, with 9 bases between the two ends. In nucleotides, the CDR3 is TGCAGTGCTAGACCTAGACTGAACATTCAGTACTTC. It encodes CSARPRLNIQYF.

In this sample, this clone turned up many times. The rearrangement joins TRBV20-1 to TRBJ2-2; 8 bases fit TRBD2. V was clipped by 3 bases and J by 4 bases; unmatched bases: 10. CDR1 and CDR2 (germline): DFQATT, SNEGSKA (reference sequence). CDR3 size: 16 residues. The CDR3 DNA sequence: TGCAGTGCTAGGTCCCAAGCGGGAGCAATCACCGGGGAGCTGTTTTTT. Its translation is CSARSQAGAITGELFF.

This clone came up many times. V is TRBV5-8 and J is TRBJ1-5; D possibly corresponds to TRBD1 (5 bases). Trimming cost V 1 base and J 6 bases, with 8 bases left between them. Germline V lookup: CDR1 SGHTS, CDR2 YDEGEE. This CDR3 contains 13 residues. The CDR3 loop reads CASSLQGSQPQHF. For the CDR3, the DNA is TGTGCCAGCAGCTTGCAGGGATCTCAGCCCCAGCATTTT.